Listed below are T cell receptor beta chains from one sample, sequenced in a study of STAT3 mutations in large granular lymphocyte leukemia. Profiling relied on immunoSEQ multiplex PCR, and the TCRdb table lists in-frame clones only, not all of them. The sample records approximately 45,000 clones, about three quarters being singletons. What was sequenced was PBMCs. The origin of the receptors is a human donor with T large granular lymphocyte leukemia. Some clones in this sample may be carry-over from other donors' samples. CDR3s include the opening cysteine and the closing phenylalanine or tryptophan. D genes are given only for firm matches. Size is omitted from some rows. Given values are once, few, many or a class for expanded clones.

V	D	J	size	CDR3	DNA
TRBV11-2	TRBD1	TRBJ2-5	.	CASSIDRGSQYF	TGTGCCAGCAGTATAGACAGGGGATCGCAGTACTTC
TRBV7-8	.	TRBJ2-1	.	CASSLVGGASEQFF	TGTGCCAGCAGCTTAGTGGGGGGGGCGAGTGAGCAGTTCTTC
TRBV18	TRBD1	TRBJ1-5	.	CASSPQGGGQPQHF	TGTGCCAGCTCACCCCAGGGGGGGGGTCAGCCCCAGCATTTT
TRBV7-6	.	TRBJ2-1	few	CASSLSGWESSYNEQFF	TGTGCCAGCAGCTTATCAGGTTGGGAGAGCTCCTACAATGAGCAGTTCTTC
TRBV18	TRBD1	TRBJ1-2	few	CASSPLSLPGQHGYTF	TGTGCCAGCTCACCGCTCAGCCTTCCGGGACAGCATGGCTACACCTTC
TRBV6-4	TRBD2	TRBJ2-3	.	CASSGTSGPADTQYF	TGTGCCAGCAGCGGGACTAGCGGTCCAGCAGATACGCAGTATTTT
TRBV5-1	.	TRBJ2-7	.	CASSLATGEIYEQYF	TGCGCCAGCAGCTTGGCCACCGGGGAGATCTACGAGCAGTACTTC
TRBV5-1	.	TRBJ1-3	.	CASSLIGTASGNTIYF	TGCGCCAGCAGCCTAATCGGCACAGCCTCTGGAAACACCATATATTTT
TRBV5-6	.	TRBJ2-1	.	CASSLTSSYNEQFF	TGTGCCAGCAGCTTGACGAGCTCCTACAATGAGCAGTTCTTC
TRBV6-6	.	TRBJ1-5	few	CACLSGGPLQPQHF	TGTGCTTGCCTAAGCGGGGGGCCATTACAGCCCCAGCATTTT
TRBV7-2	.	TRBJ2-7	.	CASSLPGGAYEQYF	TGTGCCAGCAGCTTACCGGGCGGCGCCTACGAGCAGTACTTC
TRBV28	.	TRBJ2-2	.	CASRGMGGEAGANTGELFF	TGTGCCAGCAGAGGGATGGGCGGGGAGGCCGGTGCGAACACCGGGGAGCTGTTTTTT
TRBV4-1	TRBD1	TRBJ2-1	once	CASSQQLDRDPQFF	TGCGCCAGCAGCCAACAATTGGACAGGGATCCGCAGTTCTTC
TRBV7-2	TRBD2	TRBJ2-5	.	CASSLGGLLQETQYF	TGTGCCAGCAGCTTGGGGGGACTACTCCAAGAGACCCAGTACTTC
TRBV6-5	.	TRBJ1-1	.	CASSYSRGDTEAFF	TGTGCCAGCAGTTACTCCAGGGGAGATACTGAAGCTTTCTTT
TRBV19	.	TRBJ2-5	.	CASSTTWGRLVQETQYF	TGTGCCAGTAGTACCACCTGGGGCAGGCTAGTACAAGAGACCCAGTACTTC
TRBV5-1	.	TRBJ2-3	.	CASSYGPERDTQYF	TGCGCCAGCAGCTATGGGCCCGAACGAGATACGCAGTATTTT
TRBV7-2	.	TRBJ1-6	.	CASSGRGGSYNSPLHF	TGTGCCAGCAGCGGTCGAGGGGGTTCCTATAATTCACCCCTCCACTTT
TRBV5-1	.	TRBJ2-2	.	CASSYRLPRAGELFF	TGCGCCAGCAGCTACCGACTACCTAGGGCCGGGGAGCTGTTTTTT
TRBV27	TRBD2	TRBJ2-4	once	CASSYYSGGGAKNIQYF	TGTGCCAGCAGTTACTATAGCGGGGGGGGTGCCAAAAACATTCAGTACTTC
TRBV10-3	TRBD1	TRBJ1-2	.	CATSRGTGGIYGYTF	TGTGCCACATCACGCGGGACAGGGGGCATCTATGGCTACACCTTC
TRBV6-4	TRBD1	TRBJ1-5	.	CASSDSKGQGALGNQPQHF	TGTGCCAGCAGTGACTCGAAGGGTCAGGGGGCCCTCGGCAATCAGCCCCAGCATTTT
TRBV6-6	.	TRBJ1-1	.	CASSYQGEAFF	TGTGCCAGCAGTTACCAGGGAGAAGCTTTCTTT
TRBV6-6	.	TRBJ2-7	.	CASSDRFGTYEQYF	TGTGCCAGCAGCGACAGGTTCGGTACCTACGAGCAGTACTTC
TRBV15	.	TRBJ1-3	.	CATSRQASGNTIYF	TGTGCCACCAGCAGACAAGCTTCTGGAAACACCATATATTTT
TRBV10-3	.	TRBJ1-5	.	CAISESQISNQPQHF	TGTGCCATCAGTGAGTCGCAGATAAGCAATCAGCCCCAGCATTTT
TRBV19	.	TRBJ1-1	once	CASQGNTEAFF	TGTGCCTCACAGGGGAACACTGAAGCTTTCTTT
TRBV5-4	TRBD1	TRBJ2-3	.	CASSLDLWTGGGDTQYF	TGTGCCAGCAGCTTGGATCTGTGGACAGGGGGCGGAGATACGCAGTATTTT
TRBV9	TRBD1	TRBJ1-2	.	CASSFSGTAANGYTF	TGTGCCAGCAGCTTTTCCGGGACAGCGGCCAATGGCTACACCTTC
TRBV7-9	TRBD1	TRBJ1-5	.	CASSSGQSSNQPQHF	TGTGCCAGCAGCTCGGGACAGAGTAGCAATCAGCCCCAGCATTTT
TRBV10-3	.	TRBJ2-2	.	CAIGKGTNTGELFF	TGTGCCATCGGGAAGGGAACGAACACCGGGGAGCTGTTTTTT
TRBV5-1	.	TRBJ1-2	.	CASSSGGTNYGYTF	TGCGCCAGCAGCTCCGGAGGGACAAACTATGGCTACACCTTC